The 27 T cell receptor beta chains presented below share a single source sample, sequenced in a study of T cell changes during pregnancy in multiple sclerosis. Profiled with immunoSEQ multiplex PCR; TCRdb holds only in-frame clones, not every one. The table shows tens of thousands of clones, with around nine tenths occurring only once. Sample: peripheral blood, taken in the first trimester of pregnancy. These receptors were collected from a female donor in good health, enrolled as a control in a pregnancy study.

The rearrangement uses TRBV27 and TRBJ2-1; the D is unclear. V lost 3 bases and J lost 4, with 7 bases in between. Germline assignment: CDR1 MNHEY and CDR2 SMNVEV (reference sequence). The CDR3 extends over 13 amino acids. The CDR3 spells CASSLNTYNEQFF. The CDR3 DNA reads TGTGCCAGCAGTTTGAACACATACAATGAGCAGTTCTTC.

The V call is TRBV9, the J call TRBJ1-2; 7 bases match TRBD1. Trimming took 2 bases from V and 2 from J; bases not matched to a gene: 3. This CDR3 spans 14 amino acids. In germline, CDR1 is SGDLS, CDR2 YYNGEE. For the CDR3, the DNA is TGTGCCAGCAGCGTTGGGGGACAGAACTATGGCTACACCTTC. It encodes CASSVGGQNYGYTF. Together with reference TRBV9 and TRBJ1-2, the CDR3 gives the full variable domain: DSGVTQTPKHLITATGQRVTLRCSPRSGDLSVYWYQQSLDQGLQFLIQYYNGEERAKGNILERFSAQQFPDLHSELNLSSLELGDSALYFCASSVGGQNYGYTFGSGTRLTVV.

This clone occurred once. The chain joins TRBV9 to TRBJ2-7, with a weak D call TRBD1 (5 bases). Germline V gene lookup returns CDR1 SGDLS and CDR2 YYNGEE. CDR3 size: 16 residues. The ends were cut back, 0 bases at V and 1 base at J, with 14 bases in the middle. CDR3 nucleotides: TGTGCCAGCAGCGTAGCTCAACAGGCCCGGTCCTACGAGCAGTACTTC. This sequence encodes CASSVAQQARSYEQYF.

In this sample, this clone turned up once. The chain uses TRBV2 and TRBJ2-1, with a tentative D call TRBD2 (5 bases). The CDR3 has 12 residues. The V and J ends lost 3 bases and 7 bases respectively, with 7 bases between them. The germline V gene encodes CDR1 SNHLY and CDR2 FYNNEI. The CDR3 protein is CASSDGGNEQFF. CDR3 nucleotide sequence: TGTGCCAGCAGTGATGGAGGAAATGAGCAGTTCTTC.

The chain uses TRBV5-6 and TRBJ1-2; 8 bases map to TRBD1. Germline V CDR1 and CDR2: SGHDT, YYEEEE. The junction had 8 bases not matched to a gene; V was cut back by 4 bases and J by 0 bases. The length of the CDR3 is 16 residues. The DNA for the CDR3 is TGTGCCAGCAGCCGACCGGGACAGGAGACTAACTATGGCTACACCTTC. Translation gives CASSRPGQETNYGYTF.

The chain couples TRBV11-3 to TRBJ2-7; 7 bases match TRBD1. V lost 5 bases, J lost 3 bases, and 4 bases stayed unmatched. Germline V gene lookup returns CDR1 SGHNT and CDR2 YENEEA. The CDR3 consists of 13 residues. The CDR3 nucleotides read TGTGCCAGCAGCGTAGGGACAGTCTACGAGCAGTACTTC. This gives the protein CASSVGTVYEQYF.

The chain couples TRBV27 to TRBJ2-6, with TRBD2 matching over 11 bases. CDR1 is MNHEY and CDR2 is SMNVEV in the germline V gene (reference sequence). The CDR3 sequence is 18 residues long. Trimming at V came to 7 bases and at J to 0 bases, leaving 8 bases not matched to a gene. This chain's CDR3 is CASTPGSGRASGANVLTF. Written as DNA, the CDR3 is TGTGCCAGCACCCCGGGTAGCGGGAGGGCCTCTGGGGCCAACGTCCTGACTTTC.

The chain is built from TRBV5-1 and TRBJ2-1; 8 bases are shared with TRBD1. Trimming at V came to 0 bases and at J to 7 bases, leaving 6 bases not matched to a gene. The CDR3 loop spans 15 amino acids. The germline V gene has CDR1 SGHRS and CDR2 YFSETQ. CDR3 coding DNA: TGCGCCAGCAGCTTGGTCAGGGGGCGCGAAAATGAGCAGTTCTTC. It specifies CASSLVRGRENEQFF. The whole variable domain, filled in from reference TRBV5-1 and TRBJ2-1, reads KAGVTQTPRYLIKTRGQQVTLSCSPISGHRSVSWYQQTPGQGLQFLFEYFSETQRNKGNFPGRFSGRQFSNSRSEMNVSTLELGDSALYLCASSLVRGRENEQFFGPGTRLTVL.

The chain combines TRBV2 with TRBJ1-4, with 8 bases identical to TRBD1. With 6 bases clipped from V and 8 bases from J, the junction kept 5 bases outside the gene matches. CDR1 and CDR2 from the germline V gene are SNHLY and FYNNEI. The CDR3 is made up of 13 amino acids. CDR3 nucleotides: TGTGCCAGCAGCGACAGGGGTCGGGAAAAACTGTTTTTT. This codes for CASSDRGREKLFF.

This chain connects TRBV9 to TRBJ2-2; TRBD2 matches 12 bases. The CDR3 contains 17 residues. Germline assignment: CDR1 SGDLS and CDR2 YYNGEE. V shed 0 bases and J 4 bases; nucleotides not matched to a gene: 4. The CDR3 DNA reads TGTGCCAGCAGCGTAGCTAGCGGGAGGGCTTTCACCGGGGAGCTGTTTTTT. It is translated as CASSVASGRAFTGELFF.

This clone has a single count. The chain uses TRBV5-5 and TRBJ2-2; weak D call: TRBD2 (5 bases). This CDR3 contains 17 residues. The ends were cut back, 3 bases at V and 3 bases at J, with 18 bases in the middle. Per germline, CDR1 SGHKS and CDR2 YYEKEE (reference sequence). CDR3 region: CASSYPGATGDTGELFF. The CDR3 bases are TGTGCCAGCAGCTACCCGGGCGCCACCGGGGACACCGGGGAGCTGTTTTTT.

The chain couples TRBV11-2 to TRBJ2-1; 10 nucleotides align to TRBD2. V was clipped by 1 base and J by 7 bases; unmatched bases: 4. Looked up from germline, CDR1 is SGHAT and CDR2 is FQNNGV. The CDR3 totals 15 residues. The CDR3 loop reads CASSLAGLAVNEQFF. The CDR3 bases are TGTGCCAGCAGCTTAGCCGGACTAGCGGTGAATGAGCAGTTCTTC.

The V gene is TRBV5-6, the J gene TRBJ1-1, with D possibly TRBD1 on 6 matching bases. The ends were cut back, 5 bases at V and 2 bases at J, with 13 bases in the middle. Per the germline V gene, CDR1 is SGHDT and CDR2 is YYEEEE. The CDR3 extends over 14 amino acids. CDR3 residues: CASSSPGANTEAFF. The CDR3 DNA sequence: TGTGCCAGCAGTTCCCCAGGGGCCAACACTGAAGCTTTCTTT.

V is TRBV6-6 and J is TRBJ2-7, with 11 bases matching TRBD1. CDR1 and CDR2 (germline): MNHNY, SVGAGI (reference sequence). V was clipped by 2 bases and J by 7 bases; unmatched bases: 10. The CDR3 length is 16 residues. CDR3 in amino acids: CASSYGARDRGGEQYF. Written as DNA, the CDR3 is TGTGCCAGCAGTTACGGGGCCAGGGACAGGGGGGGTGAGCAGTACTTC.

V and J are TRBV11-3 and TRBJ1-1; 8 nucleotides line up with TRBD1. Germline CDR1 is SGHNT and CDR2 is YENEEA. J was trimmed by 6 bases and V by 5 bases; bases with no gene match: 5. This CDR3 is built from 13 residues. CDR3 protein: CASSKGQGAEAFF. The CDR3, as DNA: TGTGCCAGCAGCAAAGGACAGGGTGCTGAAGCTTTCTTT.

The chain is built from TRBV5-1 and TRBJ2-1, with 7 bases aligning to TRBD1. CDR1 is SGHRS and CDR2 is YFSETQ in the germline V gene. This CDR3 has 13 amino acids. V dropped 4 bases and J dropped 6; count of bases not matched to a gene: 4. The CDR3 here is CASSLTGSNEQFF. The CDR3 DNA reads TGCGCCAGCAGCCTGACAGGGTCCAATGAGCAGTTCTTC.

This chain links TRBV4-1 with TRBJ2-7; 8 positions match TRBD1. CDR3 length equals 15 residues. Germline V gene data show CDR1 as MGHRA and CDR2 as YSYEKL. V trimming: 0 bases; J trimming: 6 bases; junction bases outside the gene matches: 7. The CDR3 DNA reads as TGCGCCAGCAGCCAAGAAGGGACCAGGGGGCGCGAGCAGTACTTC. Amino acids: CASSQEGTRGREQYF.

The chain recombines TRBV27 with TRBJ2-7, with TRBD1 identical over 8 bases. Germline-derived CDR1 and CDR2 are MNHEY and SMNVEV (reference sequence). The CDR3 length is 13 residues. Trimming cost V 8 bases and J 6 bases; bases outside gene matches: 9. The chain's CDR3 is CASQGAVRSEQYF. The DNA for the CDR3 is TGTGCCAGCCAGGGGGCCGTTCGGAGCGAGCAGTACTTC.

The chain couples TRBV28 to TRBJ2-1; unclear D gene. V shed 8 bases and J shed 3 bases, with 11 bases lying between them. Germline assignment: CDR1 MDHEN and CDR2 SYDVKM. The CDR3 has 13 amino acids. CDR3 in DNA: TGTGCCAGCTTACAACAGTTCTACAATGAGCAGTTCTTC. Protein sequence: CASLQQFYNEQFF.

The chain employs TRBV11-2 and TRBJ2-1, with TRBD2 matching over 9 bases. Germline V lookup: CDR1 SGHAT, CDR2 FQNNGV. The V gene end was trimmed by 1 base and the J gene end by 4 bases; junction bases not matched to a gene: 8. This CDR3 is 17 amino acids long. CDR3 in DNA: TGTGCCAGCAGCTTAGGTCTCGATAGCGGGGGTTACAATGAGCAGTTCTTC. Translation: CASSLGLDSGGYNEQFF.

This rearrangement joins TRBV19 to TRBJ2-7; D may be TRBD2 (5 bases). V lost 1 base to trimming and J lost 5 bases, with 12 bases between them. Germline lookup yields CDR1 LNHDA and CDR2 SQIVND (reference sequence). The CDR3 consists of 14 residues. DNA of the CDR3: TGTGCCAGTAGTATAGGAGTGGGGAGCCACGAGCAGTACTTC. Translating gives CASSIGVGSHEQYF. The full variable domain, rest sourced from reference TRBV19 and TRBJ2-7, is DGGITQSPKYLFRKEGQNVTLSCEQNLNHDAMYWYRQDPGQGLRLIYYSQIVNDFQKGDIAEGYSVSREKKESFPLTVTSAQKNPTAFYLCASSIGVGSHEQYFGPGTRLTVT.

V gene TRBV19 combines with J gene TRBJ1-1; 12 bases are a match to TRBD1. V was pared by 7 bases and J by 5 bases, with 20 bases of the junction left unmatched. The CDR3 is made up of 19 amino acids. Germline loops: CDR1 LNHDA, CDR2 SQIVND (reference sequence). CDR3 in DNA: TGTGCCAGTACCCCTCGGGGCGCCGGGACAGGGGGCGCGGGAACTGAAGCTTTCTTT. Translating it yields CASTPRGAGTGGAGTEAFF.

J is TRBJ1-2 and V is TRBV7-9; 7 bases agree with TRBD1. Unmatched junction bases numbered 11, after V lost 5 bases and J lost 8 bases. This CDR3 has 14 amino acids. Germline CDR1 and CDR2: SEHNR and FQNEAQ (reference sequence). In DNA, the CDR3 is TGTGCCAGCAGCCCCGGGACAGCTGCAGGCGGCTACACCTTC. Encoded protein: CASSPGTAAGGYTF.

This clone is a singleton in its sample. The chain uses TRBV29-1 and TRBJ1-2; D is uncertain. Trimming removed 4 bases at V and 8 bases at J, with 17 bases between. The germline V gene encodes CDR1 SQVTM and CDR2 ANQGSEA. CDR3 length: 13 residues. The CDR3 protein is CSVGDSLRGGYTF. As DNA, the CDR3 is TGCAGCGTTGGAGATAGTCTCCGAGGAGGCTACACCTTC.

In this sample, this clone turned up a few times. The J gene is TRBJ2-1, the V gene TRBV5-6; weak D call: TRBD2 (5 bases). The CDR3 is 16 amino acids. Per germline, CDR1 SGHDT and CDR2 YYEEEE. V gave up 4 bases and J gave up 2 bases, with 16 bases separating them. The CDR3 loop is CASSRDGILAYNEQFF. CDR3 DNA sequence: TGTGCCAGCAGCCGAGACGGGATCTTAGCCTACAATGAGCAGTTCTTC.

The V and J genes are TRBV28 and TRBJ1-1, with D possibly TRBD1 on 5 matching bases. V lost 6 bases to trimming and J lost 4 bases, with 15 bases between them. The germline gives CDR1 MDHEN, CDR2 SYDVKM. CDR3 size: 14 residues. CDR3 amino acids: CASSPGGDGTEAFF. In DNA, the CDR3 is TGTGCCAGCAGCCCTGGAGGGGACGGCACTGAAGCTTTCTTT.

The CDR3 nucleotides read TGTGCCAGCAGTTCGGTACCTAGCGGGAGCCCAGATACGCAGTATTTT. Protein: CASSSVPSGSPDTQYF. V and J are TRBV6-6 and TRBJ2-3, with 10 bases lining up with TRBD2. The V and J ends lost 4 bases and 4 bases, in that order; junction bases with no gene match: 8. The CDR3 extends over 16 amino acids. Germline-derived CDR1 and CDR2 are MNHNY and SVGAGI (reference sequence).